A single sample gave rise to the 25 T cell receptor beta chains below, sequenced in a study of blood T cell repertoires in COVID-19. Assay: immunoSEQ multiplex PCR; the TCRdb copy retains only in-frame clones and omits some. The sample holds roughly 230,000 clones, roughly 84% seen once. Sample: peripheral blood. The origin of the receptors is a man in his forties or fifties with active or convalescent COVID-19.

The chain joins TRBV5-6 to TRBJ1-1; D gene unclear. The CDR3 spans 16 residues. V was pared by 7 bases and J by 0 bases, with 19 bases between. Germline lookup yields CDR1 SGHDT and CDR2 YYEEEE. The CDR3 coding sequence is TGTGCCAGCCGCCAGTTACGGGTCAGCTTGAACACTGAAGCTTTCTTT. Its translation is CASRQLRVSLNTEAFF. The entire variable domain, with the rest obtained from reference TRBV5-6 and TRBJ1-1, is as follows: DAGVTQSPTHLIKTRGQQVTLRCSPKSGHDTVSWYQQALGQGPQFIFQYYEEEERQRGNFPDRFSGHQFPNYSSELNVNALLLGDSALYLCASRQLRVSLNTEAFFGQGTRLTVV.

The genes are TRBV5-1 and TRBJ1-1; 10 nucleotides line up with TRBD1. CDR1 is SGHRS and CDR2 is YFSETQ in the germline V gene. The CDR3 length is 15 residues. Losses at the gene ends were 4 bases for V and 4 bases for J; bases not matched to a gene: 7. The CDR3 nucleotides read TGCGCCAGCAGCCAGATGACAGGGGGCACCACTGAAGCTTTCTTT. Protein: CASSQMTGGTTEAFF.

This clone was counted once. This rearrangement joins TRBV29-1 to TRBJ1-2; TRBD1 matches 9 bases. The CDR3 runs 16 residues. Germline lookup yields CDR1 SQVTM and CDR2 ANQGSEA. The trim removed 3 bases at V and 1 base at J, leaving 9 bases unmatched. The CDR3 coding sequence is TGCAGCGTTGATCTTACCGGGACAGGGAATAACTATGGCTACACCTTC. This translates into CSVDLTGTGNNYGYTF.

The J gene is TRBJ1-2, the V gene TRBV5-6; no clear D. The CDR3 runs 13 residues. The germline CDR1 and CDR2 sequences are SGHDT and YYEEEE. The V and J ends lost 1 base and 3 bases respectively, with 7 bases between them. In nucleotides, the CDR3 is TGTGCCAGCAGCTTGAGTCCAGACTATGGCTACACCTTC. Encoded protein: CASSLSPDYGYTF. Looking up the rest from reference TRBV5-6 and TRBJ1-2 gives the full variable domain: DAGVTQSPTHLIKTRGQQVTLRCSPKSGHDTVSWYQQALGQGPQFIFQYYEEEERQRGNFPDRFSGHQFPNYSSELNVNALLLGDSALYLCASSLSPDYGYTFGSGTRLTVV.

This clone was recorded a few times. The same CDR3 is also encoded by other DNA sequences in this sample. V gene TRBV30 combines with J gene TRBJ1-1; 10 bases agree with TRBD1. The CDR3 runs 13 residues. Germline V gene lookup returns CDR1 GTSNPN and CDR2 SVGIG (reference sequence). V dropped 5 bases and J dropped 2; count of bases not matched to a gene: 2. In nucleotides, the CDR3 is TGTGCCTGGGACAGGGGGCTTAACACTGAAGCTTTCTTT. The encoded protein is CAWDRGLNTEAFF.

This clone appeared a few times. Other nucleotide sequences in the sample specify the same CDR3. This sequence joins TRBV28 and TRBJ1-1; D remains ambiguous. The CDR3 contains 14 residues. Germline values: CDR1 MDHEN, CDR2 SYDVKM. Trimming stripped 4 bases from V and 1 base from J, with 10 bases between. The CDR3 protein is CASSSGLGNTEAFF. The CDR3 DNA reads as TGTGCCAGCAGTTCTGGACTTGGGAACACTGAAGCTTTCTTT.

This clone has only one observation. The gene calls are TRBV5-4 and TRBJ2-7, with D maybe TRBD1 (5 bases). Trimming shortened V by 2 bases and J by 6 bases, and 12 bases separated the two germline ends. The CDR3 contains 13 residues. Germline CDR1 SGHNT, CDR2 YYREEE (reference sequence). This CDR3 is CASSFQGGGEQYF. The CDR3, as DNA: TGTGCCAGCAGCTTCCAGGGCGGCGGCGAGCAGTACTTC.

The chain links TRBV5-3 to TRBJ1-2; 7 nucleotides line up with TRBD1. TRBV5-3 qualifies as an ORF whose function is uncertain. The CDR3 length is 14 residues. The trim removed 4 bases at V and 5 bases at J, leaving 8 bases unmatched. CDR3 nucleotides: TGTGCCAGAAGCCACGAACACAGGGGTTATGGCTACACCTTC. As protein: CARSHEHRGYGYTF.

The rearrangement uses TRBV30 and TRBJ1-1; 9 bases match TRBD1. The germline gives CDR1 GTSNPN, CDR2 SVGIG (reference sequence). The CDR3 totals 16 residues. Germline trimming cut 1 base from V and 5 bases from J; bases unmatched to any gene: 11. The CDR3 nucleotides are TGTGCCTGGAGTGGGGGTGGGACAGGGAGAAAGACTGAAGCTTTCTTT. It yields the protein CAWSGGGTGRKTEAFF.

Only a few counts were recorded for this clone. V gene TRBV6-5 combines with J gene TRBJ1-5, with TRBD1 matching over 9 bases. Germline values: CDR1 MNHEY, CDR2 SVGAGI. V was clipped by 5 bases and J by 1 base; unmatched bases: 3. The CDR3 consists of 15 residues. The CDR3 spells CASSRGQGSNQPQHF. In nucleotides, the CDR3 is TGTGCCAGCAGTAGGGGACAGGGAAGCAATCAGCCCCAGCATTTT.

This clone was found a few times. This chain uses TRBV27 with TRBJ1-1; TRBD1 matches at 7 bases. The CDR3 sequence is 17 residues long. The germline CDR1 and CDR2 sequences are MNHEY and SMNVEV (reference sequence). The V and J ends lost 5 bases and 0 bases, in that order; junction bases with no gene match: 12. The CDR3 here is CASSTLSQGQLNTEAFF. The CDR3 DNA reads as TGTGCCAGCAGTACGCTCTCCCAGGGACAGCTGAACACTGAAGCTTTCTTT.

The gene calls are TRBV28 and TRBJ2-4; 7 positions match TRBD1. The V gene's germline CDR1 is MDHEN and CDR2 SYDVKM. The CDR3 consists of 16 residues. V trimming: 5 bases; J trimming: 3 bases; junction bases outside the gene matches: 10. The CDR3: CASSLTGDGDKNIQYF. In DNA, the CDR3 is TGTGCCAGCAGTCTCACAGGGGACGGGGACAAAAACATTCAGTACTTC.

V and J are TRBV6-5 and TRBJ1-3; D gene uncertain. Germline assignment: CDR1 MNHEY and CDR2 SVGAGI. The CDR3 covers 15 residues. With 6 bases removed from V and 0 bases from J, the gap between germline ends came to 12 bases. As DNA, the CDR3 is TGTGCCAGCAGCGCGCCTTCCTCCTCTGGAAACACCATATATTTT. Its protein product is CASSAPSSSGNTIYF.

V and J are TRBV24-1 and TRBJ2-7; D call uncertain. Germline CDR1 reads KGHDR; CDR2 reads SFDVKD. The V gene lost 4 bases and the J gene lost 3 bases, with 3 bases spanning the gap. This CDR3 comprises 11 residues. CDR3 nucleotide sequence: TGTGCCACCAGTGACGGCTACGAGCAGTACTTC. It codes for CATSDGYEQYF.

J is TRBJ2-3 and V is TRBV19; D unclear. CDR1 is LNHDA, CDR2 SQIVND, per germline (reference sequence). Trimming pared 8 bases from V and 2 bases from J, leaving 8 bases between. CDR3 length: 12 residues. The CDR3 loop is CASGGVTDTQYF. For the CDR3, the DNA is TGTGCCAGTGGCGGTGTCACAGATACGCAGTATTTT.

The chain combines TRBV10-3 with TRBJ2-2; TRBD2 might be the D (6 bases). The CDR3 loop spans 12 amino acids. Germline CDR1 is ENHRY and CDR2 is SYGVKD. With 7 bases removed from V and 5 bases from J, the gap between germline ends came to 8 bases. As DNA, the CDR3 is TGTGCCATCATGGAGGGGACCGGGGAGCTGTTTTTT. This sequence encodes CAIMEGTGELFF.

V usage is TRBV5-1 and J usage is TRBJ1-2; 11 bases agree with TRBD1. The J segment lost 6 bases and the V segment lost 4 bases, leaving 5 bases of the junction unmatched. Per the germline V gene, CDR1 is SGHRS and CDR2 is YFSETQ. This CDR3 region has 14 residues. For the CDR3, the DNA is TGCGCCAGCAGCCCCGGGACAGGGGGGAATGGCTACACCTTC. Protein sequence: CASSPGTGGNGYTF. Variable domain in full (rest from reference TRBV5-1 and TRBJ1-2): KAGVTQTPRYLIKTRGQQVTLSCSPISGHRSVSWYQQTPGQGLQFLFEYFSETQRNKGNFPGRFSGRQFSNSRSEMNVSTLELGDSALYLCASSPGTGGNGYTFGSGTRLTVV.

The chain couples TRBV12-3 or TRBV12-4 to TRBJ2-7, with a possible D match to TRBD2 (6 bases). This CDR3 is built from 13 residues. V lost 2 bases and J 3 bases, leaving 8 bases between the germline ends. The DNA for the CDR3 is TGTGCCAGCAGTTTACAGGGAGGCTACGAGCAGTACTTC. Translating it yields CASSLQGGYEQYF.

V usage is TRBV7-2 and J usage is TRBJ2-4; 8 nucleotides align to TRBD2. Losses at the gene ends were 5 bases for V and 7 bases for J; bases not matched to a gene: 13. The CDR3 contains 16 residues. Germline loops: CDR1 SGHTA, CDR2 FQGNSA. The chain's CDR3 is CASSHGGGTKFNIQYF. CDR3 nucleotides: TGTGCCAGCAGCCACGGGGGGGGAACGAAATTTAACATTCAGTACTTC.

V is TRBV3-1 (or the pseudogene TRBV3-2) and J is TRBJ2-7; D is uncertain. The V gene's germline CDR1 is LGHDT and CDR2 YNNKEL (reference sequence). This CDR3 is built from 14 residues. The V and J ends lost 0 bases and 5 bases respectively, with 11 bases between them. The CDR3 coding sequence is TGTGCCAGCAGCCAAGATTTCACCAGTCACGAGCAGTACTTC. Translated: CASSQDFTSHEQYF.

The chain links TRBV15 to TRBJ2-7, with a possible D match to TRBD1 (5 bases). The V end lost 8 bases, the J end lost 6 bases, and 8 bases lay between the germline ends. Germline loops: CDR1 LNHNV, CDR2 YYDKDF (reference sequence). This CDR3 contains 10 residues. CDR3 loop: CATFRGEQYF. Written as DNA, the CDR3 is TGTGCCACCTTTAGGGGCGAGCAGTACTTC. The complete variable domain, with remaining parts taken from reference TRBV15 and TRBJ2-7, reads DAMVIQNPRYQVTQFGKPVTLSCSQTLNHNVMYWYQQKSSQAPKLLFHYYDKDFNNEADTPDNFQSRRPNTSFCFLDIRSPGLGDTAMYLCATFRGEQYFGPGTRLTVT.

The chain combines TRBV1 with TRBJ2-7; the D call of TRBD1 is as the table states it, not checked on the DNA. TRBV1 is a pseudogene. CDR3 length: 16 amino acids. This chain's CDR3 is CTSNRAKNRQPYEQYF. The CDR3 nucleotides are TGCACCAGCAACCGAGCGAAGAACAGGCAACCGTACGAGCAGTACTTC.

This clone has just one count. As DNA, the CDR3 is TGTGCCAGCAGCCCGATCATGAGCTCTGGAAACACCATATATTTT. It is translated as CASSPIMSSGNTIYF. The rearrangement joins TRBV13 to TRBJ1-3; D is uncertain. V lost 5 bases and J lost 0, with 11 bases in between. Per the germline V gene, CDR1 is PRHDT and CDR2 is FYEKMQ (reference sequence). There are 15 residues in the CDR3.

V usage is TRBV7-9 and J usage is TRBJ2-6, with D tentatively TRBD2 (6 bases). Germline V lookup: CDR1 SEHNR, CDR2 FQNEAQ (reference sequence). The CDR3 sequence is 17 residues long. V was clipped by 5 bases and J by 0 bases, with 14 bases between them. In DNA form, the CDR3 reads TGTGCCAGCAGCCCCCCGGGACTGAGCTCTGGGGCCAACGTCCTGACTTTC. The encoded protein is CASSPPGLSSGANVLTF.

The rearrangement links TRBV27 to TRBJ2-5; 11 bases are shared with TRBD2. The CDR3 has 15 residues. Germline CDR1 reads MNHEY; CDR2 reads SMNVEV (reference sequence). J gave up 1 base and V 8 bases, and 6 bases lay outside the gene matches. This CDR3 is CASALAGAFQETQYF. For the CDR3, the DNA is TGTGCCAGCGCACTAGCGGGAGCCTTCCAAGAGACCCAGTACTTC.